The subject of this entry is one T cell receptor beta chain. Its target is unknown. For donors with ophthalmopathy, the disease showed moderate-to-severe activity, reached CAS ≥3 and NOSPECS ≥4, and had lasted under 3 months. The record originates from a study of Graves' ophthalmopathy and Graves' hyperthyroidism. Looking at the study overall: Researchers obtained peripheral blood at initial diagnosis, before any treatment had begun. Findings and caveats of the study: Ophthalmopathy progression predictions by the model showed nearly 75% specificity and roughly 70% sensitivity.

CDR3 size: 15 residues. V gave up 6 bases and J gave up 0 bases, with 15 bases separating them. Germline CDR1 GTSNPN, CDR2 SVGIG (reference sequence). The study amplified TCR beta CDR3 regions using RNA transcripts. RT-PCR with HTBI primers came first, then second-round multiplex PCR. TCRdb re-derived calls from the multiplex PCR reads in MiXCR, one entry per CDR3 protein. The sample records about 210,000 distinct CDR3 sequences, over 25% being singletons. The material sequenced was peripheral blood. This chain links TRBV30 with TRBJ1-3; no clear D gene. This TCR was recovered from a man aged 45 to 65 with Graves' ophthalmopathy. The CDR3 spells CACHKRGLSGNTIYF. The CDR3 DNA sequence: TGTGCCTGCCATAAAAGAGGGCTCTCTGGAAACACCATATATTTT.